This record covers a single T cell receptor (beta chain). No antigen is known for it. Patients with ophthalmopathy all had a Clinical Activity Score of at least 3, a NOSPECS grade of at least 4 and duration under 3 months. The record originates from a study of T cells in Graves' hyperthyroidism and ophthalmopathy. Study findings and constraints: With a median lead of approximately 6.4 months before onset, the model predicted ophthalmopathy.

The investigators amplified TCR beta CDR3 regions from RNA transcripts. In the first-round RT-PCR of the TCR CDR3, the HTBI primer set was used. TCRdb fed the multiplex PCR reads into MiXCR, producing one record per CDR3 protein. The repertoire holds approximately 300,000 distinct CDR3 sequences, with roughly a fifth as singletons. Per the germline V gene, CDR1 is SQVTM and CDR2 is ANQGSEA. The CDR3 is 15 residues long. V shed 1 base and J shed 5 bases, with 17 bases lying between them. The chain has TRBV29-1 and TRBJ1-1; TRBD1 might be the D (6 bases). This sequence originates from a man aged 50-59 years with Graves' ophthalmopathy. Sequencing used blood. The DNA of the CDR3 is TGCAGCGTTGAAGCCAGGGGCGCTTCTTGGACTGAAGCTTTCTTT. It translates to CSVEARGASWTEAFF.